This T cell receptor beta chain was sequenced for a study of blood T cell repertoires in COVID-19. As for the study in general: Italy, Spain and the United States were the sources of the convalescent and acute COVID-19 samples.

Deletions cut 2 bases from V and 2 bases from J, with 19 bases between. The germline V gene has CDR1 LNHDA and CDR2 SQIVND (reference sequence). The CDR3 spans 19 residues. Source study methods: How many nucleated cells were present was estimated from reference gene primer amplification. Clones were sequenced by immunoSEQ multiplex PCR, and TCRdb holds only the in-frame ones, with some missing. V and J calls and clone size are copied from that table; D and trimming were computed from the DNA. Of a few hundred thousand clones in the sample, over 75% were seen once. This chain uses TRBV19 with TRBJ2-6; D is possibly TRBD2 (7 bases). The sequenced sample was peripheral blood. The origin of this receptor is a man aged 50 to 60 with active or convalescent COVID-19. CDR3 sequence: CASSIWGLAGAPGANVLTF. CDR3 sequence (DNA): TGTGCCAGTAGTATATGGGGACTCGCGGGGGCTCCTGGGGCCAACGTCCTGACTTTC.